The rows below give T cell receptor beta chains drawn from one sample of a study of blood T cells in healthy people across ages. In TCRdb, the 5' RACE reads were re-called with MiXCR into one record per CDR3 protein. Here the sample spans about 670,000 distinct CDR3 sequences, approximately 52% being singletons. Sequencing was done on a sample of blood. These receptors came from a woman older than 75 in good health. The CDR3 runs from the conserved cysteine through the conserved F or W. The D gene is left open where the match is weak. Size is stated for part of the rows, as once, few or many counts, or as a class when the clone is expanded.

len: 13
j_gene: TRBJ2-3
v_gene: TRBV2
abundance: -
d_gene: -
CDR3nt: TGTGCCAGCAGTGGGTCCAGCTCAGATACGCAGTATTTT
CDR3aa: CASSGSSSDTQYF

len: 14
j_gene: TRBJ1-2
v_gene: TRBV7-9
abundance: -
d_gene: -
CDR3nt: TGTGCCAGCAGCCGGACCCAGGGTCGCTATGGCTACACCTTC
CDR3aa: CASSRTQGRYGYTF

len: 16
j_gene: TRBJ2-3
v_gene: TRBV5-1
abundance: many
d_gene: -
CDR3nt: TGCGCCAGCAGCACCTCAGGGGACGGGGGCACAGATACGCAGTATTTT
CDR3aa: CASSTSGDGGTDTQYF

len: 14
j_gene: TRBJ1-2
v_gene: TRBV3-1
abundance: many
d_gene: TRBD1
CDR3nt: TGTGCCAGCAGCCTGGGACAGCCCGGCTATGGCTACACCTTC
CDR3aa: CASSLGQPGYGYTF

len: 15
j_gene: TRBJ1-2
v_gene: TRBV7-2
abundance: many
d_gene: TRBD1
CDR3nt: TGTGCCAGCAGCCTTCACCGGGACAGGGGTTATGGCTACACCTTC
CDR3aa: CASSLHRDRGYGYTF

len: 16
j_gene: TRBJ1-4
v_gene: TRBV18
abundance: -
d_gene: -
CDR3nt: TGTGCCAGCTCACCACAGGACCTCGAGACTAATGAAAAACTGTTTTTT
CDR3aa: CASSPQDLETNEKLFF

len: 13
j_gene: TRBJ2-4
v_gene: TRBV12-3/TRBV12-4
abundance: many
d_gene: -
CDR3nt: TGTGCCAGCTCCGGGACGCAAAAAAACATTCAGTACTTC
CDR3aa: CASSGTQKNIQYF

len: 14
j_gene: TRBJ2-1
v_gene: TRBV7-9
abundance: -
d_gene: TRBD1
CDR3nt: TGTGCCAGCAGCCCAACGACAGGGCCGAATGAGCAGTTCTTC
CDR3aa: CASSPTTGPNEQFF

len: 13
j_gene: TRBJ2-2
v_gene: TRBV27
abundance: -
d_gene: -
CDR3nt: TGTACCAGCAGTTTCACAGTGGGCGGGGAGCTGTTTTTT
CDR3aa: CTSSFTVGGELFF

len: 13
j_gene: TRBJ2-7
v_gene: TRBV6-2/TRBV6-3
abundance: once
d_gene: TRBD1
CDR3nt: TGTGCCAGCAGTGAAACAGGGGTGAACGAGCAGTACTTC
CDR3aa: CASSETGVNEQYF

len: 13
j_gene: TRBJ2-5
v_gene: TRBV20-1
abundance: many
d_gene: TRBD2
CDR3nt: TGCAGTGCTAGATTAGCGGGAAGAGAGACCCAGTACTTC
CDR3aa: CSARLAGRETQYF

len: 17
j_gene: TRBJ2-7
v_gene: TRBV10-3
abundance: many
d_gene: TRBD1
CDR3nt: TGTGCCATCAGTGGGGGTTCGGGGACAGGGGATACCTACGAGCAGTACTTC
CDR3aa: CAISGGSGTGDTYEQYF

len: 17
j_gene: TRBJ2-3
v_gene: TRBV6-5
abundance: -
d_gene: TRBD2
CDR3nt: TGTGCCAGCAGTTACTTTCCGGCTAGCGGAGTCACAGATACGCAGTATTTT
CDR3aa: CASSYFPASGVTDTQYF

len: 14
j_gene: TRBJ1-4
v_gene: TRBV16
abundance: -
d_gene: -
CDR3nt: TGTGCCAGCAGCCAAGGGACCGCCGGAGAAAAACTGTTTTTT
CDR3aa: CASSQGTAGEKLFF

len: 15
j_gene: TRBJ2-7
v_gene: TRBV28
abundance: many
d_gene: -
CDR3nt: TGTGCCAGCAGTCTCCATTTCAGGGACTCCTACGAGCAGTACTTC
CDR3aa: CASSLHFRDSYEQYF

len: 15
j_gene: TRBJ2-1
v_gene: TRBV4-3
abundance: -
d_gene: TRBD1
CDR3nt: TGCGCCAGCAGCCACATGGGACAGGGGTTAGGGGAGCAGTTCTTC
CDR3aa: CASSHMGQGLGEQFF

len: 15
j_gene: TRBJ1-4
v_gene: TRBV5-1
abundance: -
d_gene: -
CDR3nt: TGCGCCAGCAGCTTGTCTGGACAGACTAATGAAAAACTGTTTTTT
CDR3aa: CASSLSGQTNEKLFF

len: 15
j_gene: TRBJ2-1
v_gene: TRBV7-3
abundance: -
d_gene: TRBD2
CDR3nt: TGTGCCAGCAGCTTAAAAAGCGGGATCCCTAATGAGCAGTTCTTC
CDR3aa: CASSLKSGIPNEQFF

len: 16
j_gene: TRBJ2-1
v_gene: TRBV18
abundance: -
d_gene: -
CDR3nt: TGTGCCAGCTCACCACCGAAGACCCTTACGGGCAATGAGCAGTTCTTC
CDR3aa: CASSPPKTLTGNEQFF

len: 14
j_gene: TRBJ2-7
v_gene: TRBV29-1
abundance: many
d_gene: TRBD2
CDR3nt: TGCAGCGTTGTCGCGGGAGGGGTAATCGGAAAGCAGTACTTC
CDR3aa: CSVVAGGVIGKQYF

len: 15
j_gene: TRBJ1-5
v_gene: TRBV20-1
abundance: -
d_gene: -
CDR3nt: TGCAGTGCTAGAGCTAGGCAGGACCTCAATCAGCCCCAGCATTTT
CDR3aa: CSARARQDLNQPQHF

len: 11
j_gene: TRBJ2-1
v_gene: TRBV2
abundance: -
d_gene: -
CDR3nt: TGTGCCAGCACTGGGGTCAATGAGCAGTTCTTC
CDR3aa: CASTGVNEQFF

len: 13
j_gene: TRBJ2-1
v_gene: TRBV20-1
abundance: -
d_gene: -
CDR3nt: TGCAGTGCTAGAGATAGACCTTTCAATGAGCAGTTCTTC
CDR3aa: CSARDRPFNEQFF

len: 14
j_gene: TRBJ1-1
v_gene: TRBV12-3/TRBV12-4
abundance: few
d_gene: TRBD1
CDR3nt: TGTGCCAGCAGTAAAGGACAGGGATACACTGAAGCTTTCTTT
CDR3aa: CASSKGQGYTEAFF

len: 15
j_gene: TRBJ1-5
v_gene: TRBV20-1
abundance: -
d_gene: -
CDR3nt: TGCAGTGCTAGAGATATGGGGGTTAGCAATCAGCCCCAGCATTTT
CDR3aa: CSARDMGVSNQPQHF

len: 18
j_gene: TRBJ2-1
v_gene: TRBV4-1
abundance: -
d_gene: TRBD2
CDR3nt: TGCGCCAGCAGCCAAGCCGGGGGCTCTAGCGGGGGGTACAATGAGCAGTTCTTC
CDR3aa: CASSQAGGSSGGYNEQFF

len: 13
j_gene: TRBJ1-3
v_gene: TRBV20-1
abundance: -
d_gene: -
CDR3nt: TGCAGTGCTACCGACAGAATTCGAAACACCATATATTTT
CDR3aa: CSATDRIRNTIYF

len: 12
j_gene: TRBJ2-7
v_gene: TRBV25-1
abundance: many
d_gene: -
CDR3nt: TGTGCCAGCAGTGAAGTTCATCGCGAGCAGTACTTC
CDR3aa: CASSEVHREQYF

len: 13
j_gene: TRBJ2-5
v_gene: TRBV9
abundance: few
d_gene: TRBD2
CDR3nt: TGTGCCAGCAGCCACCGGAGCGGGAGATCGCAGTACTTC
CDR3aa: CASSHRSGRSQYF

len: 14
j_gene: TRBJ2-2
v_gene: TRBV24-1
abundance: -
d_gene: -
CDR3nt: TGTGCCACCAGTGAGGGGCCGCCCAGCGGGGAGCTGTTTTTT
CDR3aa: CATSEGPPSGELFF

len: 14
j_gene: TRBJ1-1
v_gene: TRBV2
abundance: -
d_gene: TRBD1
CDR3nt: TGTGCCAGTATTCCGGGACAGGGGTACACTGAAGCTTTCTTT
CDR3aa: CASIPGQGYTEAFF

len: 14
j_gene: TRBJ2-3
v_gene: TRBV29-1
abundance: many
d_gene: -
CDR3nt: TGCAGCGGCGGCCCAAAGGGCGGTGTAGATACGCAGTATTTT
CDR3aa: CSGGPKGGVDTQYF

len: 14
j_gene: TRBJ2-1
v_gene: TRBV20-1
abundance: -
d_gene: -
CDR3nt: TGCAGTGCTAAACAGCAGCCCAAGTCCAATGAGCAGTTCTTC
CDR3aa: CSAKQQPKSNEQFF

len: 14
j_gene: TRBJ1-5
v_gene: TRBV5-1
abundance: few
d_gene: -
CDR3nt: TGCGCCAGCAGCGATCAGGGGCAGGGACAGCCCCAGCATTTT
CDR3aa: CASSDQGQGQPQHF

len: 14
j_gene: TRBJ2-7
v_gene: TRBV9
abundance: -
d_gene: -
CDR3nt: TGTGCCAGCAGCGTAGCCCCGAGCTCCTACGAGCAGTACTTC
CDR3aa: CASSVAPSSYEQYF

len: 15
j_gene: TRBJ1-6
v_gene: TRBV14
abundance: -
d_gene: -
CDR3nt: TGTGCCAGCAGCCACCGGACAGCTTATAATTCACCCCTCCACTTT
CDR3aa: CASSHRTAYNSPLHF

len: 15
j_gene: TRBJ1-5
v_gene: TRBV23-1
abundance: -
d_gene: -
CDR3nt: TGCGCCAGCAGTCCTGGACACCATAGCAATCAGCCCCAGCATTTT
CDR3aa: CASSPGHHSNQPQHF

len: 15
j_gene: TRBJ2-4
v_gene: TRBV27
abundance: -
d_gene: TRBD2
CDR3nt: TGTGCCAGCAGTCCCGGGACTAGCCCAAGGGAGGAGCAGTACTTC
CDR3aa: CASSPGTSPREEQYF

len: 14
j_gene: TRBJ2-3
v_gene: TRBV5-1
abundance: -
d_gene: -
CDR3nt: TGCGCCAGCAGCTTGGATGGCGTCACAGGTACACAGTATTTT
CDR3aa: CASSLDGVTGTQYF

len: 15
j_gene: TRBJ2-1
v_gene: TRBV7-2
abundance: many
d_gene: -
CDR3nt: TGTGCCAGCAGCATTAGGGCTAGCTCCTACAATGAGCAGTTCTTC
CDR3aa: CASSIRASSYNEQFF

len: 15
j_gene: TRBJ2-1
v_gene: TRBV4-1
abundance: few
d_gene: TRBD2
CDR3nt: TGCGCCAGCAGCCAGGGACTAGCGGGGGGGCTTGAGCAGTTCTTC
CDR3aa: CASSQGLAGGLEQFF

len: 14
j_gene: TRBJ2-3
v_gene: TRBV4-3
abundance: -
d_gene: -
CDR3nt: TGCGCCAGCAGCCAAGTACCGGGGACAGATACGCAGTATTTT
CDR3aa: CASSQVPGTDTQYF

len: 14
j_gene: TRBJ2-3
v_gene: TRBV5-1
abundance: -
d_gene: -
CDR3nt: TGCGCCGGCAGCTTGAGGACAAGTATCGATACGCAGTATTTT
CDR3aa: CAGSLRTSIDTQYF

len: 13
j_gene: TRBJ2-3
v_gene: TRBV3-1
abundance: many
d_gene: -
CDR3nt: TGTGCCAGCAGCCAACTCATCACAGATACGCAGTATTTT
CDR3aa: CASSQLITDTQYF

len: 14
j_gene: TRBJ1-2
v_gene: TRBV4-2
abundance: many
d_gene: -
CDR3nt: TGTGCCAGCAGCCAAGAGAACAGTTACTATGGCTACACCTTC
CDR3aa: CASSQENSYYGYTF